This T cell receptor beta chain was obtained from a study of blood T cell repertoires in COVID-19. On the study more broadly: The United States, Italy and Spain supplied acute and convalescent COVID-19 samples. Sources were T cells, B-cell-depleted T cells, or PBMCs; the material itself was cDNA or gDNA.

In the study's own analysis: Reference gene primer amplification yielded estimated nucleated cell counts. Some clones are missing from TCRdb's copy, which holds only in-frame ones; the method was immunoSEQ multiplex PCR. V, J and clone size are taken as reported in that table, and D and trimming were inferred from the DNA itself. The top ten hold 1.9% of the sample, which has 85,000 to 120,000 clones, 92% seen once. Enrolled during active infection, Seattle patients were then followed longitudinally. The germline CDR1 and CDR2 sequences are MNHEY and SVGAGI. The CDR3 sequence is 13 residues long. V lost 6 bases to trimming and J lost 7 bases, with 15 bases between them.

This clonotype was obtained from a woman aged 50 to 60 with COVID-19, enrolled during active disease. Sequencing was done on a sample of peripheral blood. V gene TRBV6-5 combines with J gene TRBJ1-1; a possible D gene is TRBD1 (5 bases). CDR3 in DNA: TGTGCCAGCAGCCCCAGGGATCTGATTGAAGCTTTCTTT. Translation: CASSPRDLIEAFF.